The TCR beta chain under discussion was sequenced for a study of blood T cell repertoires in COVID-19. At the level of the study: Whether acute or convalescent, the COVID-19 samples came from the United States, Italy and Spain. T cells, B-cell-depleted T cells, or PBMCs supplied cDNA or gDNA.

Authors' methods: By means of reference gene primer amplification, nucleated cell counts were estimated. The method was immunoSEQ multiplex PCR; TCRdb's version includes in-frame clones alone and lacks a portion of them. V and J calls and clone size are given by that table; D and trimming were obtained from the DNA. The sample consists of fewer than 60,000 clones, approximately 80% of them appearing once. This CDR3 is built from 13 residues. The germline V gene encodes CDR1 SGHRS and CDR2 YFSETQ. With 0 bases removed from V and 5 bases from J, the gap between germline ends came to 6 bases. This TCR came from a man aged 55-75 years with acute or convalescent COVID-19. The rearrangement joins TRBV5-1 to TRBJ1-5, with a weak D call TRBD1 (6 bases). Material for sequencing was peripheral blood. The CDR3 nucleotides are TGCGCCAGCAGCTTGGCAGGGGATCAGCCCCAGCATTTT. Translated: CASSLAGDQPQHF. The whole variable domain, filled in from reference TRBV5-1 and TRBJ1-5, reads KAGVTQTPRYLIKTRGQQVTLSCSPISGHRSVSWYQQTPGQGLQFLFEYFSETQRNKGNFPGRFSGRQFSNSRSEMNVSTLELGDSALYLCASSLAGDQPQHFGDGTRLSIL.